The text below deals with one T cell receptor beta chain. As yet, its antigen is unknown. An end of the junction does not agree with germline; a read error may underlie this. This record belongs to a study of T cells after yellow fever vaccination. The overall study: Researchers used SMART-Seq v4 Ultra Low Input to prepare fractions that had low cell numbers. Regarding the study as a whole: Abundant clonotypes from the bulk population could get into FACS-sorted repertoires as contaminants. The CD4 and CD8 compartments had a small share of their clonotypes in common.

TCR cDNA, made by 5'RACE template switching, carried an added universal primer site and UMIs. TCRdb processed the 5' RACE reads anew with MiXCR; each CDR3 protein has one entry. The data contain more than 90,000 distinct CDR3 sequences, more than 7.5% of them singletons. The sequences come from CD8+ T cells sorted from PBMCs, collected 45 days after the yellow fever booster vaccination. This clonotype was obtained from a man younger than 40 who received the YFV17D yellow fever vaccine.

CDR3 region: CACSLGGSLAGGPVETQYF. CDR3 in DNA: TGTGCCTGCAGTTTGGGTGGGTCGTTAGCGGGAGGGCCAGTGGAGACCCAGTACTTC. V is TRBV3-1 and J is TRBJ2-5, with TRBD2 identical over 11 bases. From germline, CDR1 is LGHDT and CDR2 YNNKEL (reference sequence). CDR3 length: 19 residues.